This TCR beta chain was identified during a study of CD8 T cells in ankylosing spondylitis. MiXCR, run by TCRdb on the 5' RACE reads, gives a single entry per CDR3 protein. Among 300,000 to 400,000 distinct CDR3 sequences listed, 11% were seen once. Regarding the study as a whole: Significant enrichment of disease-linked clones was reported in matched ankylosing spondylitis synovial fluid.

Trimming took off 6 bases at V and 2 bases at J, with 11 bases between the two ends. Germline V CDR1 and CDR2: MGHDK, SYGVNS. CDR3 length: 15 amino acids. In the case of this clonotype: Its antigen is not known.

The specimen was blood, either unsorted or a sorted T cell fraction (not recorded which). This sequence joins TRBV25-1 and TRBJ1-6; D remains ambiguous. The origin of this receptor is a female donor with ankylosing spondylitis or in good health (not recorded which). CDR3 amino acids: CASRGNTAYNSPLHF. The CDR3, as DNA: TGTGCCAGCAGGGGCAACACAGCCTATAATTCACCCCTCCACTTT.